This T cell receptor (beta chain) was captured by sequencing in a study of blood T cell repertoires in COVID-19. Study processing details: Cell counts per sample came from amplifying reference gene primers. Sequencing was performed with immunoSEQ multiplex PCR; in TCRdb, only in-frame clones are kept and a portion is missing. That table is the source of V, J and clone size, and D and trimming were worked out from the DNA. The sample records around 63,000 clones, over 75% being singletons. This CDR3 contains 15 residues. In germline, CDR1 is SGDLS, CDR2 YYNGEE. With V trimmed by 4 bases and J by 5 bases, 6 bases remained unmatched.

The sample comprised peripheral blood. V usage is TRBV9 and J usage is TRBJ2-1; 10 nucleotides match TRBD1. This sequence originates from a man aged 45-65 years with active COVID-19. DNA of the CDR3: TGTGCCAGCAGCCTCACCGGGACAGGGGACAATGAGCAGTTCTTC. Protein: CASSLTGTGDNEQFF.